This is a list of T cell receptor beta chains from one sample in a study of T cell repertoires in cytomegalovirus infection. TCRdb processed the reads anew with MiXCR; each CDR3 protein has one entry. The table lists some 500,000 distinct CDR3 sequences, roughly a third of them singletons, with under 20% in the top ten. No cognate antigen is known for these TCRs. The sequenced sample was cultured PBMCs, obtained from culture after CMV antigen stimulation. The receptors come from a human donor in good health (CMV status not recorded). Some clones in this sample may be carry-over from other donors' samples. The CDR3 runs from the conserved cysteine through the conserved F or W. Each record gives: D gene, clone size, CDR3 length, J gene, V gene, CDR3 protein, CDR3 DNA. D genes are given only for firm matches. Some rows have no size entry. The others give once, few or many, or a class for an expanded clone.

NA | NA | 14 | TRBJ1-1 | TRBV7-9 | CASSLGAKGTEAFF | TGTGCCAGCAGCTTAGGAGCAAAGGGCACTGAAGCTTTCTTT
NA | NA | 14 | TRBJ1-1 | TRBV6-5 | CASSYQIQVTEAFF | TGTGCCAGCAGTTACCAAATCCAGGTCACTGAAGCTTTCTTT
NA | NA | 20 | TRBJ1-3 | TRBV7-9 | CASRGPTPGTTPGPENTIYF | TGTGCCAGCAGAGGTCCGACCCCCGGGACGACTCCCGGGCCTGAAAACACCATATATTTT
NA | NA | 12 | TRBJ2-5 | TRBV7-2 | CASSSVVETQYF | TGTGCCAGCAGCTCCGTTGTGGAGACCCAGTACTTC
NA | NA | 14 | TRBJ1-2 | TRBV4-2 | CASRPGAQPYGYTF | TGTGCCAGCCGCCCAGGTGCACAGCCCTATGGCTACACCTTC
TRBD1 | NA | 17 | TRBJ1-1 | TRBV7-2 | CASSPSAGGLVNTEAFF | TGTGCCAGCAGCCCCTCGGCAGGGGGCCTGGTGAACACTGAAGCTTTCTTT
TRBD1 | NA | 15 | TRBJ1-2 | TRBV7-2 | CASSTRTGGSYGYTF | TGTGCCAGCAGCACGAGGACAGGGGGTTCTTATGGCTACACCTTC
NA | few | 15 | TRBJ1-2 | TRBV15 | CATSDRDPANYGYTF | TGTGCCACCAGCGATCGGGACCCGGCTAACTATGGCTACACCTTC
TRBD1 | many | 16 | TRBJ1-5 | TRBV7-8 | CASSLGTGATNQPQHF | TGTGCCAGCAGCTTAGGAACAGGGGCGACTAATCAGCCCCAGCATTTT
NA | few | 14 | TRBJ2-6 | TRBV2 | CASRRLSGANVLTF | TGTGCCAGCAGGAGGCTCTCTGGGGCCAACGTCCTGACTTTC
TRBD2 | NA | 15 | TRBJ2-3 | TRBV4-1 | CASRPGGRAIDTQYF | TGCGCCAGCAGGCCCGGGGGGAGGGCCATAGATACGCAGTATTTT
NA | few | 13 | TRBJ1-1 | TRBV12-3/TRBV12-4 | CASSFGGNAEAFF | TGTGCCAGCAGTTTTGGGGGGAACGCTGAAGCTTTCTTT
NA | many | 17 | TRBJ2-3 | TRBV7-2 | CASSSLGWERNTDTQYF | TGTGCCAGCAGCTCTCTTGGGTGGGAGAGGAACACAGATACGCAGTATTTT
NA | many | 13 | TRBJ2-2 | TRBV12-3/TRBV12-4 | CASSLTGTGELFF | TGTGCCAGCAGTTTGACGGGCACCGGGGAGCTGTTTTTT
NA | NA | 15 | TRBJ2-1 | TRBV12-5 | CASGLVSGPYNEQFF | TGTGCTAGTGGTTTGGTATCTGGCCCCTACAATGAGCAGTTCTTC
TRBD2 | NA | 13 | TRBJ2-1 | TRBV19 | CASSRALAGDKFF | TGTGCCAGTAGTAGGGCCCTAGCGGGAGATAAATTCTTC
NA | many | 11 | TRBJ2-1 | TRBV6-1 | CASTLGNEQFF | TGTGCCAGTACTCTTGGCAATGAGCAGTTCTTC
TRBD2 | few | 15 | TRBJ2-7 | TRBV11-2 | CASSPWSSGGGEQYF | TGTGCCAGCAGCCCCTGGTCTAGCGGGGGGGGCGAGCAGTACTTC
TRBD2 | few | 13 | TRBJ2-1 | TRBV6-2/TRBV6-3 | CASKPSGRNEQFF | TGTGCCAGCAAGCCTAGCGGGAGAAATGAGCAGTTCTTC
TRBD2 | NA | 13 | TRBJ2-7 | TRBV6-2/TRBV6-3 | CASRLAGEYEQYF | TGTGCCAGCCGCCTAGCGGGAGAATACGAGCAGTACTTC
NA | NA | 17 | TRBJ1-1 | TRBV5-8 | CASSSRGVGFVNTEAFF | TGTGCCAGCAGCTCCCGGGGAGTGGGTTTCGTTAACACTGAAGCTTTCTTT
NA | few | 13 | TRBJ1-1 | TRBV10-2 | CASNLSGATEAFF | TGCGCCAGCAACCTTTCCGGAGCTACTGAAGCTTTCTTT
NA | NA | 15 | TRBJ1-5 | TRBV28 | CASSLYPRTNQPQHF | TGTGCCAGCAGTTTGTATCCCAGGACCAATCAGCCCCAGCATTTT
NA | NA | 16 | TRBJ1-6 | TRBV4-3 | CASSQDPSSYNSPLHF | TGCGCCAGCAGCCAAGATCCGAGCTCCTATAATTCACCCCTCCACTTT
NA | NA | 18 | TRBJ2-1 | TRBV12-3/TRBV12-4 | CASSLATSGLWSYNEQFF | TGTGCCAGCAGTTTAGCGACTTCCGGCCTATGGTCCTACAATGAGCAGTTCTTC
NA | few | 17 | TRBJ1-2 | TRBV6-5 | CASSYTIVDSPGYGYTF | TGTGCCAGCAGTTACACGATTGTGGACAGCCCCGGGTATGGCTACACCTTC
NA | many | 14 | TRBJ1-1 | TRBV5-4 | CASSLSGGNTEAFF | TGTGCCAGCAGCTTATCGGGGGGGAACACTGAAGCTTTCTTT
NA | NA | 13 | TRBJ2-5 | TRBV11-2 | CASSFGSQETQYF | TGTGCCAGCAGCTTCGGCAGCCAAGAGACCCAGTACTTC
NA | NA | 16 | TRBJ2-7 | TRBV7-2 | CASSLVATRPSYEQYF | TGTGCCAGCAGCTTAGTCGCAACCCGCCCGTCCTACGAGCAGTACTTC
NA | many | 15 | TRBJ1-6 | TRBV7-2 | CATRSPVPLNSPLHF | TGTGCCACCCGGTCCCCGGTGCCCCTAAATTCACCCCTCCACTTT
NA | many | 17 | TRBJ2-1 | TRBV7-2 | CASRPPGSDSTYNEQFF | TGTGCCAGCAGACCGCCGGGGAGCGATTCAACCTACAATGAGCAGTTCTTC
NA | NA | 14 | TRBJ1-3 | TRBV14 | CASSQNSEDDTIYF | TGTGCCAGCAGCCAAAACAGCGAAGATGACACCATATATTTT
NA | NA | 18 | TRBJ1-5 | TRBV7-2 | CASSLDGVGGPGNQPQHF | TGTGCCAGCAGCTTAGATGGGGTGGGGGGGCCTGGCAATCAGCCCCAGCATTTT
TRBD2 | few | 15 | TRBJ2-1 | TRBV20-1 | CSAIARRAGGNEQFF | TGCAGTGCCATCGCTAGGCGGGCGGGGGGTAATGAGCAGTTCTTC
TRBD1 | NA | 15 | TRBJ2-3 | TRBV7-3 | CASSLLGTDTDTQYF | TGTGCCAGCAGCTTATTAGGGACAGATACAGATACGCAGTATTTT
TRBD2 | few | 14 | TRBJ2-3 | TRBV3-1 | CASSQAGGADTQYF | TGTGCCAGCAGCCAAGCGGGAGGGGCGGATACGCAGTATTTT
NA | few | 16 | TRBJ2-2 | TRBV7-2 | CASSSSRVWNTGELFF | TGTGCCAGCAGTAGTTCGAGGGTTTGGAACACCGGGGAGCTGTTTTTT
NA | NA | 14 | TRBJ2-1 | TRBV20-1 | CSATTPQGGTEQFF | TGCAGTGCTACGACGCCGCAGGGGGGTACTGAGCAGTTCTTC
NA | many | 17 | TRBJ1-1 | TRBV7-8 | CASSRGGRPRMNTEAFF | TGTGCCAGCAGCCGAGGGGGAAGACCAAGAATGAACACTGAAGCTTTCTTT
NA | NA | 12 | TRBJ2-5 | TRBV27 | CASSGRGKTQYF | TGTGCCAGCAGTGGGAGGGGGAAGACCCAGTACTTC
NA | few | 12 | TRBJ1-1 | TRBV20-1 | CSANGGGTEAFF | TGCAGTGCCAATGGGGGAGGGACTGAAGCTTTCTTT
NA | NA | 15 | TRBJ1-1 | TRBV7-2 | CASSLAPDGHTEAFF | TGTGCCAGCAGCTTAGCGCCTGATGGACACACTGAAGCTTTCTTT
TRBD1 | few | 14 | TRBJ2-7 | TRBV7-2 | CASSSTGPSYEQYF | TGTGCCAGCAGCTCGACAGGGCCGTCCTACGAGCAGTACTTC
NA | NA | 12 | TRBJ2-7 | TRBV7-9 | CASSPGHWEQYF | TGTGCCAGCAGCCCGGGACACTGGGAGCAGTACTTC
NA | NA | 12 | TRBJ1-2 | TRBV28 | CASSWSRGGYTF | TGTGCCAGCAGTTGGTCTAGGGGTGGCTACACCTTC
TRBD1 | few | 23 | TRBJ1-5 | TRBV28 | CASSSYLSLTGGRGSGSNQPQHF | TGTGCCAGCAGTTCTTACCTCTCATTGACAGGGGGAAGGGGGAGTGGGAGCAATCAGCCCCAGCATTTT
TRBD1 | NA | 14 | TRBJ1-5 | TRBV28 | CASKETGSNQPQHF | TGTGCCAGCAAGGAGACAGGGAGCAATCAGCCCCAGCATTTT
TRBD1 | few | 14 | TRBJ1-2 | TRBV14 | CASSPTGGSVGYTF | TGTGCCAGCAGCCCGACAGGGGGATCTGTCGGCTACACCTTC
NA | NA | 16 | TRBJ2-1 | TRBV12-5 | CASGLVVGPEGNEQFF | TGTGCTAGTGGTTTGGTAGTGGGTCCCGAGGGGAATGAGCAGTTCTTC
NA | few | 17 | TRBJ1-6 | TRBV11-2 | CASSLGTAASYNSPLHF | TGTGCCAGCAGCTTAGGGACCGCAGCCTCCTATAATTCACCCCTCCACTTT
NA | few | 15 | TRBJ1-5 | TRBV12-3/TRBV12-4 | CASSLQGQSNQPQHF | TGTGCCAGCAGTTTACAGGGACAAAGCAATCAGCCCCAGCATTTT
NA | NA | 17 | TRBJ2-1 | TRBV12-3/TRBV12-4 | CASHIGPGGKSYNEQFF | TGTGCCAGCCACATAGGACCTGGCGGGAAATCCTACAATGAGCAGTTCTTC
TRBD2 | NA | 14 | TRBJ2-1 | TRBV11-2 | CASSFLTSHNEQFF | TGTGCCAGCAGCTTTTTGACTAGCCACAATGAGCAGTTCTTC
TRBD2 | NA | 16 | TRBJ2-7 | TRBV9 | CASSPGRSSGNYEQYF | TGTGCCAGCAGCCCAGGGAGGTCTAGCGGAAACTACGAGCAGTACTTC